This TCR beta chain was identified in a study of response to subunit inactivated influenza vaccine. The sample holds a few counts of this clonotype. Germline V gives CDR1 GTSNPN, CDR2 SVGIG (reference sequence). The CDR3 is 14 amino acids. Trimming took off 2 bases at V and 2 bases at J, with 11 bases between the two ends. MiXCR, applied by TCRdb to the RT-PCR reads, yields one record per CDR3 protein. This sample has about 800,000 distinct CDR3 sequences, with about 20% found just once. The specimen was PBMCs from blood, collected around 5 days after vaccination. This chain links TRBV30 with TRBJ2-3, with D tentatively TRBD2 (6 bases). The sequence came from a man over 45 who received an inactivated influenza vaccine. CDR3 residues: CAWSPSGLTDTQYF. The CDR3 nucleotides read TGTGCCTGGAGTCCCAGCGGGCTCACAGATACGCAGTATTTT.